Listed below are T cell receptor beta chains from one sample, sequenced in a study of blood T cell repertoires in COVID-19. Some clones are missing from TCRdb's copy, which holds only in-frame ones; the method was immunoSEQ multiplex PCR. The data contain 360,000 or so clones, roughly nine tenths of them singletons. Sample: PBMCs or T cells enriched from blood (not recorded which). These TCRs come from a woman aged 30 to 39 who had recovered from COVID-19. Both conserved end residues are part of each CDR3. Each record gives: clone size, D gene, J gene, V gene, CDR3 DNA, CDR3 protein. A D gene is named only where the DNA matches it firmly. Rows give clone size only sometimes, using once, few, many, or a class for an expanded clone.

size: .; D: .; J: TRBJ1-1; V: TRBV7-6; DNA: TGTGCCAGCAGCTCCCAAAAGGGGGAAGGTTTCACTGAAGCTTTCTTT; CDR3: CASSSQKGEGFTEAFF
size: once; D: .; J: TRBJ2-2; V: TRBV7-2; DNA: TGTGCCAGCAGCTTTAGGACAGACACCGGGGAGCTGTTTTTT; CDR3: CASSFRTDTGELFF
size: .; D: TRBD1; J: TRBJ1-1; V: TRBV27; DNA: TGTGCCAGCACTGGGACAGGGGGCGACGGACCTGAAGCTTTCTTT; CDR3: CASTGTGGDGPEAFF
size: .; D: TRBD2; J: TRBJ2-1; V: TRBV11-2; DNA: TGTGCCAGCAGACGACTAGCGGGGGGGTTCTACAATGAGCAGTTCTTC; CDR3: CASRRLAGGFYNEQFF
size: once; D: .; J: TRBJ1-2; V: TRBV19; DNA: TGTGCCAGTAGTATCTATAGGGCAGGGGCTAACTATGGCTACACCTTC; CDR3: CASSIYRAGANYGYTF
size: .; D: TRBD1; J: TRBJ1-1; V: TRBV6-5; DNA: TGTGCCAGCACTCTCAGGGGGATCGGCACTGAAGCTTTCTTT; CDR3: CASTLRGIGTEAFF
size: once; D: .; J: TRBJ1-1; V: TRBV4-1; DNA: TGCGCCAGCAGCCAAGCCACAGGGTACGGCGCCCTGAACACTGAAGCTTTCTTT; CDR3: CASSQATGYGALNTEAFF
size: .; D: .; J: TRBJ2-1; V: TRBV3-1/TRBV3-2; DNA: TGTGCCAGCAGCCCAGGCGTCTGGGGCGTAGTCAATGAGCAGTTCTTC; CDR3: CASSPGVWGVVNEQFF
size: .; D: .; J: TRBJ2-2; V: TRBV28; DNA: TGTGCCAGCAGGCCCGCGGGGATCGGCGGGGAGCTGTTTTTT; CDR3: CASRPAGIGGELFF
size: .; D: TRBD2; J: TRBJ2-5; V: TRBV29-1; DNA: TGCAGCGGGGGGACTAGCGGGAGGGGAGAGACCCAGTACTTC; CDR3: CSGGTSGRGETQYF
size: .; D: .; J: TRBJ2-7; V: TRBV3-1/TRBV3-2; DNA: TGTGCCAGCAGCCCTGAGGGGGCCTACGAGCAGTACTTC; CDR3: CASSPEGAYEQYF
size: .; D: .; J: TRBJ1-2; V: TRBV27; DNA: TGTGCCAGCAGTTTATGGGGGGGAGCTAACTATGGCTACACCTTC; CDR3: CASSLWGGANYGYTF
size: .; D: TRBD1; J: TRBJ2-3; V: TRBV29-1; DNA: TGCAGCGCATGCCGCCGACAGGGAGCAGATACGCAGTATTTT; CDR3: CSACRRQGADTQYF